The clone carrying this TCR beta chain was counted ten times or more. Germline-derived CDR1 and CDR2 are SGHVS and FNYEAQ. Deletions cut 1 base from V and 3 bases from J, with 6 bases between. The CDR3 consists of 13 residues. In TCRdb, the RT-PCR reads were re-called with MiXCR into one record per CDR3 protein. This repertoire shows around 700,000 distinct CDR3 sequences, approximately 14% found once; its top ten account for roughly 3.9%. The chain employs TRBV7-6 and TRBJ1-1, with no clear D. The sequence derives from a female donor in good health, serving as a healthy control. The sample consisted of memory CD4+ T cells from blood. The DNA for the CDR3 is TGTGCCAGCAGCTTAGACAGCTACACTGAAGCTTTCTTT. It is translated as CASSLDSYTEAFF.